This T cell receptor (beta chain) comes out of a study of T cell repertoires in cytomegalovirus infection. Study summary: An indication of both CMV infection and matching HLA type came from public TCR beta signatures. Study conclusions and caveats: CMV-specific HLA-C-restricted TCR beta clonotypes dominated the ex vivo response.

In the case of this clonotype: Its antigen is currently unknown.

Each CDR3 protein is one row after TCRdb ran MiXCR on the reads. This sample has about 100,000 distinct CDR3 sequences, with 42% found just once. Trimming cost V 2 bases and J 6 bases; bases outside gene matches: 7. This CDR3 has 17 amino acids. V usage is TRBV12-3 or TRBV12-4 and J usage is TRBJ2-2; TRBD2 matches at 12 bases. The source is a human donor in good health (CMV status not recorded). Some clones in this sample may be carry-over from other donors' samples. Sample: CD8+ T cells from cultured PBMCs, taken from culture after CMV antigen stimulation. CDR3 residues: CASSLLPASGGAGELFF. The CDR3 DNA is TGTGCCAGCAGTTTACTTCCGGCTAGCGGGGGGGCCGGGGAGCTGTTTTTT.